This TCR beta chain was documented in a study of T cell repertoires in cytomegalovirus infection. The wider study: Public TCR beta signatures were indicative of both CMV infection and a matching HLA type.

Trimming took off 0 bases at V and 4 bases at J, with 15 bases between the two ends. The CDR3 is 16 amino acids. Germline V gives CDR1 SGHKS, CDR2 YYEKEE (reference sequence). This clonotype was counted ten times or more. Each CDR3 protein gets one entry after TCRdb re-called the reads with MiXCR. Found here are approximately 630,000 distinct CDR3 sequences, 24% of them singletons; the top ten hold 6.5% to 10%. Material for sequencing was CD8+ T cells from PBMCs. The rearrangement links TRBV5-5 to TRBJ2-3; D might be TRBD1 (5 bases). The sequence came from a human donor in good health (CMV status not recorded). Some clones in this sample may be carry-over from other donors' samples. CDR3 DNA sequence: TGTGCCAGCAGCTTGGAAGATAGGGGTCGGGCAGATACGCAGTATTTT. Protein sequence: CASSLEDRGRADTQYF.